One sample yielded the 16 T cell receptor beta chains listed below, sequenced in a study of fetal regulatory T cell absence and autoimmunity (dated by TCRdb to about 2017). Preparation of the library involved the immunoSEQ multiplex PCR assay. TCRdb mirrors the immuneACCESS table, restricted to in-frame sequences. Some clones are absent from its copies; in checked studies, under half trace to an unresolved V gene, and the reason for the others is unknown. This sample comprises about 95,000 clones, about three quarters of them detected only once. The ten largest clones capture 2% of the sample. The sequenced sample was pancreas tissue. Receptors were obtained from a male donor with IPEX syndrome.

The chain combines TRBV6-5 with TRBJ2-1; 7 bases fit TRBD1. Germline V gives CDR1 MNHEY, CDR2 SVGAGI. CDR3 length: 15 residues. The V and J ends lost 5 bases and 3 bases, in that order; junction bases with no gene match: 7. CDR3 sequence: CASSPTGDSYNEQFF. The CDR3 nucleotides read TGTGCCAGCAGTCCTACAGGGGACAGCTACAATGAGCAGTTCTTC.

This chain links TRBV10-3 with TRBJ2-2; D may be TRBD2 (6 bases). Trimming removed 6 bases at V and 3 bases at J, with 17 bases between. This CDR3 spans 16 amino acids. CDR1 is ENHRY and CDR2 is SYGVKD in the germline V gene. The CDR3 spells CAIRVSTGVHTGELFF. CDR3 nucleotide sequence: TGTGCCATCAGGGTGTCAACGGGAGTGCACACCGGGGAGCTGTTTTTT.

The chain has TRBV4-1 and TRBJ1-5; no firm D call. The CDR3 extends over 13 amino acids. CDR1 and CDR2 from the germline V gene are MGHRA and YSYEKL. Trimming removed 3 bases at V and 4 bases at J, with 7 bases between. For the CDR3, the DNA is TGCGCCAGCAGCCAGGGAGGGAATCAGCCCCAGCATTTT. Protein product: CASSQGGNQPQHF.

The chain joins TRBV29-1 to TRBJ2-5; weak D call: TRBD2 (6 bases). Trimming removed 7 bases at V and 2 bases at J, with 14 bases between. The CDR3 is made up of 13 amino acids. Germline V CDR1 and CDR2: SQVTM, ANQGSEA. This chain's CDR3 is CSAAGTAQETQYF. Here the CDR3 DNA reads TGCAGCGCCGCCGGGACTGCGCAAGAGACCCAGTACTTC.

This clone was picked up one time. The gene calls are TRBV27 and TRBJ1-5; 9 positions match TRBD1. J was trimmed by 4 bases and V by 3 bases; bases with no gene match: 10. The CDR3 runs to 17 residues. Germline V CDR1 and CDR2: MNHEY, SMNVEV (reference sequence). The CDR3 bases are TGTGCCAGCAGTTTGGGAGTGGGACAGGGCTTAAATCAGCCCCAGCATTTT. Its translation: CASSLGVGQGLNQPQHF.

This rearrangement joins TRBV27 to TRBJ1-4, with no clear D. The CDR3 loop spans 14 amino acids. V was clipped by 3 bases and J by 7 bases, with 12 bases between them. Germline CDR1 is MNHEY and CDR2 is SMNVEV (reference sequence). The CDR3 here is CASSLARTREKLFF. CDR3 in DNA: TGTGCCAGCAGTTTGGCACGAACCCGTGAAAAACTGTTTTTT. The whole variable domain, remainder taken from reference TRBV27 and TRBJ1-4, is EAQVTQNPRYLITVTGKKLTVTCSQNMNHEYMSWYRQDPGLGLRQIYYSMNVEVTDKGDVPEGYKVSRKEKRNFPLILESPSPNQTSLYFCASSLARTREKLFFGSGTQLSVL.

This chain links TRBV7-9 with TRBJ1-5, with 7 nucleotides matching TRBD1. V lost 0 bases and J lost 4; bases outside the gene matches: 0. Germline values: CDR1 SEHNR, CDR2 FQNEAQ (reference sequence). The CDR3 length is 14 residues. The CDR3 bases are TGTGCCAGCAGCTTAGCACAGGGGAATCAGCCCCAGCATTTT. Its translation: CASSLAQGNQPQHF.

CDR3 region: CASSYRSGANVLTF. The CDR3 nucleotides are TGTGCCAGCAGTTACCGGTCTGGGGCCAACGTCCTGACTTTC. V usage is TRBV27 and J usage is TRBJ2-6; D not certain. Per the germline V gene, CDR1 is MNHEY and CDR2 is SMNVEV (reference sequence). Trimming took off 4 bases at V and 1 base at J, with 5 bases between the two ends. The length of the CDR3 is 14 residues.

The CDR3 here is CASSLKALAGVFPGYEQYF. The CDR3 DNA sequence: TGTGCCAGCAGCCTCAAGGCACTAGCGGGAGTGTTTCCCGGCTACGAGCAGTACTTC. The chain combines TRBV14 with TRBJ2-7; 11 nucleotides agree with TRBD2. V shed 4 bases and J 3 bases; nucleotides not matched to a gene: 17. CDR3 length: 19 amino acids. Looked up from germline, CDR1 is SGHDN and CDR2 is FVKESK.

This chain connects TRBV27 to TRBJ2-7; 9 nucleotides agree with TRBD1. The germline V gene has CDR1 MNHEY and CDR2 SMNVEV (reference sequence). Trimming took 6 bases from V and 4 from J; bases not matched to a gene: 7. The CDR3 is made up of 14 amino acids. The CDR3 protein is CASSSGQGWYEQYF. The CDR3 DNA reads as TGTGCCAGCAGCTCGGGACAGGGCTGGTACGAGCAGTACTTC.

This clone was seen a single time. The chain employs TRBV10-3 and TRBJ1-2; no clear D. This CDR3 is built from 14 residues. Trimming took off 3 bases at V and 0 bases at J, with 8 bases between the two ends. CDR1 ENHRY and CDR2 SYGVKD come from the germline V gene. CDR3 DNA: TGTGCCATCAGTGACGGAATTACTAACTATGGCTACACCTTC. This translates into CAISDGITNYGYTF.

CDR3 protein: CASTLSSVMNTEAFF. CDR3 DNA: TGTGCCAGCACACTAAGTTCAGTGATGAACACTGAAGCTTTCTTT. V usage is TRBV7-9 and J usage is TRBJ1-1; D is unclear. The germline V gene has CDR1 SEHNR and CDR2 FQNEAQ (reference sequence). V lost 7 bases and J lost 0, with 15 bases in between. The CDR3 is made up of 15 amino acids.

The chain recombines TRBV9 with TRBJ2-3; D perhaps matches TRBD2 (6 bases). V was cut by 2 bases and J by 5 bases, with 12 bases left in between. The CDR3 is 14 residues long. CDR1 and CDR2 from the germline V gene are SGDLS and YYNGEE. The CDR3 reads CASSVGLARDTQYF. The CDR3 nucleotides read TGTGCCAGCAGCGTCGGCCTAGCGAGAGATACGCAGTATTTT.

The chain couples TRBV29-1 to TRBJ2-1; 13 bases are shared with TRBD2. V was pared by 1 base and J by 1 base, with 7 bases of the junction left unmatched. The V gene's germline CDR1 is SQVTM and CDR2 ANQGSEA. The CDR3 runs to 18 residues. The CDR3 sequence: CSVEGFRTSGRSYNEQFF. CDR3 DNA: TGCAGCGTTGAAGGGTTCCGGACTAGCGGGAGATCCTACAATGAGCAGTTCTTC.

The rearrangement links TRBV6-1 to TRBJ1-2; D not resolved. Trimming cost V 1 base and J 0 bases, with 6 bases left between them. Germline values: CDR1 MNHNS, CDR2 SASEGT. The CDR3 runs 14 residues. CDR3 loop: CASSEVGSNYGYTF. The DNA for the CDR3 is TGTGCCAGCAGTGAAGTAGGGTCTAACTATGGCTACACCTTC.

A few counts support this clone. This chain uses TRBV20-1 with TRBJ1-2, with D possibly TRBD1 on 5 matching bases. V gave up 2 bases and J gave up 7 bases, with 5 bases separating them. CDR3 length: 10 amino acids. In germline, CDR1 is DFQATT, CDR2 SNEGSKA (reference sequence). CDR3 sequence reads: CSARQGGYTF. The CDR3 DNA reads as TGCAGTGCTAGACAGGGTGGCTACACCTTC.